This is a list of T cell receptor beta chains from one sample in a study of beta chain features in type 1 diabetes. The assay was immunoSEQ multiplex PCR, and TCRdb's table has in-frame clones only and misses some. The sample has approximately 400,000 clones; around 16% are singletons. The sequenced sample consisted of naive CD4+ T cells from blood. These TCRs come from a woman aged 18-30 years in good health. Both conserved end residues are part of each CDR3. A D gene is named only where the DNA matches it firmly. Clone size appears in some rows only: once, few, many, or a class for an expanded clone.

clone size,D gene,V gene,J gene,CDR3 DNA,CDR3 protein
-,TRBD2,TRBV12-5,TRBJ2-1,TGTGCTAGTGGTCCCACCGGACTAGTGGATGAGCAGTTCTTC,CASGPTGLVDEQFF
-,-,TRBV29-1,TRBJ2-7,TGCAGCGGTTCCAGGGACATCGGGGACGAGCAGTACTTC,CSGSRDIGDEQYF
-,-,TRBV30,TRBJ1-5,TGTGCCTGGAGTGCGTCCAGGCTCGGCAATCAGCCCCAGCATTTT,CAWSASRLGNQPQHF
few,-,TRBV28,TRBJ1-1,TGTGCCAGCAGTACCACAGAGATTGAAGCTTTCTTT,CASSTTEIEAFF
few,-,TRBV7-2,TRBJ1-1,TGTGCCAGCAGCTTCAGTACCTTGAACACTGAAGCTTTCTTT,CASSFSTLNTEAFF
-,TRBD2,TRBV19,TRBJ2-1,TGTGCCAGTAGCCCAGCTAGCGGACGCTACAATGAGCAGTTCTTC,CASSPASGRYNEQFF
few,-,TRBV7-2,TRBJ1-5,TGTGCCAGCAGCTCTATTAGCAATCAGCCCCAGCATTTT,CASSSISNQPQHF
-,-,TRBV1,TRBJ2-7,TGCACCAGCAGCCAAGATTTGGCTAGCGGGAGCTACGAGCAGTACTTC,CTSSQDLASGSYEQYF
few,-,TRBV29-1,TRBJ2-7,TGCAGCGTTCAGGGACACCACCGGGACTATCAATACGAGCAGTACTTC,CSVQGHHRDYQYEQYF
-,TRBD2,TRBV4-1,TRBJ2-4,TGCGCCAGCAGCCAAGATGTTAGCGGGAGGGCCACCAAAAACATTCAGTACTTC,CASSQDVSGRATKNIQYF
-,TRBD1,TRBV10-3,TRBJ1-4,TGTGCCATCAGTGTCTCGGACAGGGTCAGGGAACTGTTTTTT,CAISVSDRVRELFF
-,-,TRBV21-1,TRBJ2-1,TGTGCCAGCAGCAACGGACTAGCGGACTCCTACAATGAGCAGTTCTTC,CASSNGLADSYNEQFF
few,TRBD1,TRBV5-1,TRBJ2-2,TGCGCCAGCAGCTCCCGGACAGGTCAAAGCCCGGGGGAGCTGTTTTTT,CASSSRTGQSPGELFF